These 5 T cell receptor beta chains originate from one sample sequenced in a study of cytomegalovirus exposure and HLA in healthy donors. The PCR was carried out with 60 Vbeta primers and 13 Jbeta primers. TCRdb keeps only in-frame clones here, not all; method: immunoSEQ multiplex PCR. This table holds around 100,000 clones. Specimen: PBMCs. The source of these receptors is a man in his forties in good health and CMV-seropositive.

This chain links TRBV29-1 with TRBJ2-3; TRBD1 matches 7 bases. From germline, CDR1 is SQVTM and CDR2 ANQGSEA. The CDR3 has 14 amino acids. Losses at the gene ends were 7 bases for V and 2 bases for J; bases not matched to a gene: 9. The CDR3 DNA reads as TGCAGCGCCTATCCGACAGGGAACACAGATACGCAGTATTTT. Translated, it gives CSAYPTGNTDTQYF.

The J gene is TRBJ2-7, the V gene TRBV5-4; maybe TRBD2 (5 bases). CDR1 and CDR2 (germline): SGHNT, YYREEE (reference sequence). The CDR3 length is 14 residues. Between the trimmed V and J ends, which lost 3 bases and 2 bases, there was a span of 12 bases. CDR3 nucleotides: TGTGCCAGCAGCTACGTGGACTCGACCTACGAGCAGTACTTC. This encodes CASSYVDSTYEQYF.

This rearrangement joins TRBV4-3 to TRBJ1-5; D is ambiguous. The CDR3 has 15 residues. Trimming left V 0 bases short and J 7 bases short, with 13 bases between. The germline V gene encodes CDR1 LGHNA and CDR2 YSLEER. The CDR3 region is CASSQDYTGGQPQHF. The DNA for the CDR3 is TGCGCCAGCAGCCAAGATTATACCGGCGGGCAGCCCCAGCATTTT.

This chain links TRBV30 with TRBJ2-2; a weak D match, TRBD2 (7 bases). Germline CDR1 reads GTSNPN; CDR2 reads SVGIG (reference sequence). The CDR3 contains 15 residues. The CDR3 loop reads CAYEGGAWNTGELFF. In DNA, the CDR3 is TGTGCTTATGAGGGGGGGGCTTGGAACACCGGGGAGCTGTTTTTT.

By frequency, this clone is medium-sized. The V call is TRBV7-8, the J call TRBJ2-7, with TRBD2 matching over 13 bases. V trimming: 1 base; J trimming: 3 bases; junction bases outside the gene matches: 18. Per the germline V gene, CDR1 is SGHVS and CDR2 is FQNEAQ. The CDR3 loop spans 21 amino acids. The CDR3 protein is CASSLVSFGTSGIYLYYEQYF. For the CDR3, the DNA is TGTGCCAGCAGCTTAGTTTCTTTTGGGACTAGCGGGATCTACTTGTACTACGAGCAGTACTTC.